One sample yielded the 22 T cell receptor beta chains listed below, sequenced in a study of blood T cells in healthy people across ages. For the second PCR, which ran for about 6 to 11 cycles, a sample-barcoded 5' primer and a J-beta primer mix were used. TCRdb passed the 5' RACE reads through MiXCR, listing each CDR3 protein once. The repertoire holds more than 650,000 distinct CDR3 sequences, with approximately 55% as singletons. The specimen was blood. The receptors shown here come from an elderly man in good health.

The CDR3 nucleotides read TGCGCCAGCAGCGCGTCCGGGACAGGGATCAACGAGCAGTACTTC. It encodes CASSASGTGINEQYF. V usage is TRBV5-1 and J usage is TRBJ2-4; 9 nucleotides match TRBD1. The J call is doubtful: the DNA matches TRBJ2-7 better. The CDR3 sequence is 15 residues long. CDR1 and CDR2 (germline): SGHRS, YFSETQ.

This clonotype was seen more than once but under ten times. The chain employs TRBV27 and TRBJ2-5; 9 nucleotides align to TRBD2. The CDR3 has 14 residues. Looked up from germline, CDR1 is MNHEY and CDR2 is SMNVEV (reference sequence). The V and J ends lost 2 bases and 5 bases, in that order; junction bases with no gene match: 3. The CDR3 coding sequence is TGTGCCAGCAGTTTACAGGCGGGGGGGGAGACCCAGTACTTC. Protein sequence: CASSLQAGGETQYF.

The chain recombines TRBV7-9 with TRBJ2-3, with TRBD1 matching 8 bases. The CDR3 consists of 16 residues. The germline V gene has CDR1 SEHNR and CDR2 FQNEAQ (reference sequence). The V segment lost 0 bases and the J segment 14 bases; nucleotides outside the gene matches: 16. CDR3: CASSLAEGQGARYAYF. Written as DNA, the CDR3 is TGTGCCAGCAGCTTAGCGGAGGGTCAGGGGGCAAGATACGCGTATTTT.

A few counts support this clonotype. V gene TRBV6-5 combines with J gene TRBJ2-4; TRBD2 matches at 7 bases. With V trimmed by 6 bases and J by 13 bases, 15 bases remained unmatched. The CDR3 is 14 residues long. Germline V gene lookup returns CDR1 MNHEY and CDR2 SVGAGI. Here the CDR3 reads CASRASGRLGEQYF. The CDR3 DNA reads TGTGCCAGCAGGGCTAGCGGACGCTTGGGGGAGCAGTACTTC.

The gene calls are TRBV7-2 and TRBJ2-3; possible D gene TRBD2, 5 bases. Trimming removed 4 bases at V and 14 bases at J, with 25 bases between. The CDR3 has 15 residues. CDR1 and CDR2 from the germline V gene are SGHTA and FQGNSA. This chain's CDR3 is CASSSGDESHRDAYF. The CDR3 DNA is TGTGCCAGCAGCTCCGGGGATGAATCGCACAGAGACGCGTATTTT.

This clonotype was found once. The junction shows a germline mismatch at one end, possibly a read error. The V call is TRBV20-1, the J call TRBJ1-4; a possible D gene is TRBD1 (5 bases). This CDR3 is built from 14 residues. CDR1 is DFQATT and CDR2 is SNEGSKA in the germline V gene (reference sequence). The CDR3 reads CSAQGATTIEKLFF. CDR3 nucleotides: TGCAGTGCCCAAGGGGCCACAACTATTGAAAAACTGTTTTTT.

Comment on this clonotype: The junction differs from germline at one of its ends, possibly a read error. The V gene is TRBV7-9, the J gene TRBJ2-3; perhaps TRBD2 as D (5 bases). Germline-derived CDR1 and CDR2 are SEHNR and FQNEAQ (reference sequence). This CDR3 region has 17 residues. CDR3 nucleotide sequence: TGTGCCTGCAGCGATAACCCGCAGGCTAGCTCACGGCCGACGCAGTATTTT. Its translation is CACSDNPQASSRPTQYF.

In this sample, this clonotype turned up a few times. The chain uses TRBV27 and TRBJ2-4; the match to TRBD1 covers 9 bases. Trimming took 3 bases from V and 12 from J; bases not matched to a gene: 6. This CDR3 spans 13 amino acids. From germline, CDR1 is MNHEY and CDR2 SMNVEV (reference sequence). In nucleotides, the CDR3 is TGTGCCAGCAGTTTGTCCGGGACAGGGTATCAGTACTTC. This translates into CASSLSGTGYQYF.

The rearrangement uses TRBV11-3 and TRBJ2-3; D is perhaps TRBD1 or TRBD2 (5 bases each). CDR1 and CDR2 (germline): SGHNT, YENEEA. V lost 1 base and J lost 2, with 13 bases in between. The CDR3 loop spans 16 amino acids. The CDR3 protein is CASSLGTGTPTDTQYF. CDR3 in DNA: TGTGCCAGCAGCTTAGGGACCGGGACCCCCACAGATACGCAGTATTTT. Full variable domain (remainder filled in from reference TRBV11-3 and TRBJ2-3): EAGVVQSPRYKIIEKKQPVAFWCNPISGHNTLYWYLQNLGQGPELLIRYENEEAVDDSQLPKDRFSAERLKGVDSTLKIQPAELGDSAVYLCASSLGTGTPTDTQYFGPGTRLTVL.

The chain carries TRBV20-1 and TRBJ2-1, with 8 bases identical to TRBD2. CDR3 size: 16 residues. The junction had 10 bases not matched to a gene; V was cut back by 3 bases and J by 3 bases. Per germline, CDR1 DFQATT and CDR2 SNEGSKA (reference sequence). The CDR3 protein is CSASRPTGTSYNEQFF. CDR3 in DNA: TGCAGTGCTAGCCGACCGACCGGGACTAGCTACAATGAGCAGTTCTTC.

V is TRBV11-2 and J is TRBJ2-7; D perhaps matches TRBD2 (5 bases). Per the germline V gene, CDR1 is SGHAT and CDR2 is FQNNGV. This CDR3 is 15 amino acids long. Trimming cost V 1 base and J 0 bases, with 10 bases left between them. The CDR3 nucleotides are TGTGCCAGCAGCTTAGTTAGCGTTAGCTCCTACGAGCAGTACTTC. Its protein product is CASSLVSVSSYEQYF.

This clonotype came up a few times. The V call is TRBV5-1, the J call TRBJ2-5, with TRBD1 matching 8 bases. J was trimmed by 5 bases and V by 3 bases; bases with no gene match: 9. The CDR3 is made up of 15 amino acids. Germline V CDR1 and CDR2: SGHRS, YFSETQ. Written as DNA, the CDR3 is TGCGCCAGCAGCTCCACTCCCAGGGGGCAGGAGACCCAGTACTTC. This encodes CASSSTPRGQETQYF.

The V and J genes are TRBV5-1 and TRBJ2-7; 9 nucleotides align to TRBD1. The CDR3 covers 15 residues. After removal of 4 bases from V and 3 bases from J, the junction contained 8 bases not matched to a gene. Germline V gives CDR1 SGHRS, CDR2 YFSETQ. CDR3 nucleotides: TGCGCCAGCAGCCCATCGACAGGGGGTAGCTACGAGCAGTACTTC. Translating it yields CASSPSTGGSYEQYF.

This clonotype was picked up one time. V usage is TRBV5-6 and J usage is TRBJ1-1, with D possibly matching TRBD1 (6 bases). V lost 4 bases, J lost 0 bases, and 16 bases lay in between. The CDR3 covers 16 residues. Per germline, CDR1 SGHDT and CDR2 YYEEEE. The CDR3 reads CASSQGQPTLNTEAFF. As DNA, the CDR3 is TGTGCCAGCAGCCAAGGACAGCCAACTTTGAACACTGAAGCTTTCTTT. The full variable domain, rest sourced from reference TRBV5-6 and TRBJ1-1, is DAGVTQSPTHLIKTRGQQVTLRCSPKSGHDTVSWYQQALGQGPQFIFQYYEEEERQRGNFPDRFSGHQFPNYSSELNVNALLLGDSALYLCASSQGQPTLNTEAFFGQGTRLTVV.

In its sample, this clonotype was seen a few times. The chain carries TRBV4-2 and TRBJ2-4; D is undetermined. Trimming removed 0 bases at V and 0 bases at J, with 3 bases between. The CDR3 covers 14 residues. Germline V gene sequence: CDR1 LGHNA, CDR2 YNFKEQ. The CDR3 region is CASSQELAKNIQYF. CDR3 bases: TGTGCCAGCAGCCAAGAGCTAGCCAAAAACATTCAGTACTTC.

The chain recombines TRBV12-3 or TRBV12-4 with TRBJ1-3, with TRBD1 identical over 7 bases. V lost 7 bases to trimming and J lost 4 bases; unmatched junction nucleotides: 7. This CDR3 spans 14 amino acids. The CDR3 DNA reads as TGTGCCAGCAAAGTGGGACAGACAGGAAACACCATATATTTT. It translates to CASKVGQTGNTIYF.

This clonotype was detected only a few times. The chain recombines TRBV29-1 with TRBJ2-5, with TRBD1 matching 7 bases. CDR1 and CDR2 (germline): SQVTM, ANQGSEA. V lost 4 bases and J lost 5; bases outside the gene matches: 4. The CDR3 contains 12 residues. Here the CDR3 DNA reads TGCAGCGTTGTAACAGGGGATGAGACCCAGTACTTC. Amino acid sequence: CSVVTGDETQYF.

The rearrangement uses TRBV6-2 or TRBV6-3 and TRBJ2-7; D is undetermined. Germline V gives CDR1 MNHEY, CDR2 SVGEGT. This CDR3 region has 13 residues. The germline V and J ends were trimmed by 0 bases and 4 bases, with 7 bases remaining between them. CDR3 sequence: CASSYSGFYEQYF. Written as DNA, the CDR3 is TGTGCCAGCAGTTACTCAGGATTTTACGAGCAGTACTTC.

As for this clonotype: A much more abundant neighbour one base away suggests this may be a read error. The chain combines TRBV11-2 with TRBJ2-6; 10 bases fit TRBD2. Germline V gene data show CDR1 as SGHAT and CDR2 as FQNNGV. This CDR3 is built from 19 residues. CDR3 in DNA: TGTGCCAGCAGCTTCGGGAGACTAGCGGGCCTCTCTGGGGACAACGTCCTGACTTTC. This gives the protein CASSFGRLAGLSGDNVLTF.

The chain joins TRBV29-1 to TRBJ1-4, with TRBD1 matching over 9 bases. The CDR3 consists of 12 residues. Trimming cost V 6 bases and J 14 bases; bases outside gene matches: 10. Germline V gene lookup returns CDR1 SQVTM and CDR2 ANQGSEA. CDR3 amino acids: CSVGTGGPRLFF. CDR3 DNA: TGCAGCGTGGGAACAGGGGGCCCACGGCTGTTTTTT.

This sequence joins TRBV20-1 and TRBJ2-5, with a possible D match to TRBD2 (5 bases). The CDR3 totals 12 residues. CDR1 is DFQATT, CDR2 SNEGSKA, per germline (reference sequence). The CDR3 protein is CSTTESQETQYF. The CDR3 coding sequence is TGCTCGACTACAGAGTCGCAAGAGACCCAGTACTTC.

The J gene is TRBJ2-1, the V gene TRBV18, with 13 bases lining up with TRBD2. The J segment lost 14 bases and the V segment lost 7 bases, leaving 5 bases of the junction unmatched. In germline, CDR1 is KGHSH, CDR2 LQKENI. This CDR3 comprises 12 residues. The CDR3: CASFGLAGEEFF. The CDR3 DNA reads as TGTGCCAGCTTTGGACTAGCGGGAGAGGAGTTCTTC.